Listed below are T cell receptor beta chains from one sample, sequenced in a study of shared clonotypes between healthy human individuals. Assay: immunoSEQ multiplex PCR; the TCRdb copy retains only in-frame clones and omits some. The data hold around 1.9 million clones, with just over 90% observed a single time. What was sequenced was naive CD8+ T cells from PBMCs. The receptors come from a man in his late teens or twenties in good health. Some clones in this sample may be carry-over from other donors' samples. Each CDR3 is given with its conserved first and last residue. Each record gives: clone size, CDR3 length, V gene, J gene, D gene, CDR3 protein, CDR3 DNA. D genes are given only for firm matches. Only some rows state a clone size, as once, few, many or a class for expanded clones.

clone size: NA; CDR3 length: 14; V gene: TRBV27; J gene: TRBJ1-1; D gene: NA; CDR3 protein: CARVPGQINTEAFF; CDR3 DNA: TGTGCCAGGGTACCGGGACAAATAAACACTGAAGCTTTCTTT
clone size: NA; CDR3 length: 16; V gene: TRBV5-6; J gene: TRBJ2-2; D gene: TRBD1; CDR3 protein: CASSILDRVNTGELFF; CDR3 DNA: TGTGCCAGCAGCATACTGGACAGGGTAAACACCGGGGAGCTGTTTTTT
clone size: NA; CDR3 length: 15; V gene: TRBV6-5; J gene: TRBJ2-7; D gene: NA; CDR3 protein: CASSYSELVRNEQYF; CDR3 DNA: TGTGCCAGCAGTTACTCAGAGCTAGTTCGCAACGAGCAGTACTTC
clone size: NA; CDR3 length: 15; V gene: TRBV28; J gene: TRBJ2-7; D gene: TRBD1; CDR3 protein: CASSLWGGQGYEQYF; CDR3 DNA: TGTGCCAGCAGTTTATGGGGGGGACAGGGGTACGAGCAGTACTTC
clone size: NA; CDR3 length: 15; V gene: TRBV6-4; J gene: TRBJ2-1; D gene: TRBD2; CDR3 protein: CASSDLAGTYNEQFF; CDR3 DNA: TGTGCCAGCAGTGACCTAGCGGGAACCTACAATGAGCAGTTCTTC
clone size: NA; CDR3 length: 15; V gene: TRBV7-9; J gene: TRBJ2-7; D gene: NA; CDR3 protein: CASSLRGQASYEQYF; CDR3 DNA: TGTGCCAGCAGCTTAAGAGGTCAGGCCTCCTACGAGCAGTACTTC
clone size: NA; CDR3 length: 11; V gene: TRBV7-9; J gene: TRBJ1-3; D gene: NA; CDR3 protein: CASSLEGTPYF; CDR3 DNA: TGTGCCAGCAGCTTAGAGGGTACCCCCTATTTT
clone size: NA; CDR3 length: 18; V gene: TRBV10-3; J gene: TRBJ2-5; D gene: TRBD2; CDR3 protein: CAISESSLAGGRQETQYF; CDR3 DNA: TGTGCCATCAGTGAGTCGTCACTAGCGGGAGGGCGTCAAGAGACCCAGTACTTC
clone size: NA; CDR3 length: 14; V gene: TRBV7-6; J gene: TRBJ2-7; D gene: TRBD2; CDR3 protein: CASSRGLVGYEQYF; CDR3 DNA: TGTGCCAGCAGCCGGGGACTAGTTGGCTACGAGCAGTACTTC
clone size: few; CDR3 length: 11; V gene: TRBV10-3; J gene: TRBJ2-7; D gene: NA; CDR3 protein: CAISDSYEQYF; CDR3 DNA: TGTGCCATCAGTGACTCCTACGAGCAGTACTTC
clone size: NA; CDR3 length: 15; V gene: TRBV6-5; J gene: TRBJ2-7; D gene: TRBD1; CDR3 protein: CASRTGTGSPYEQYF; CDR3 DNA: TGTGCCAGCAGGACCGGGACAGGAAGCCCCTACGAGCAGTACTTC
clone size: NA; CDR3 length: 15; V gene: TRBV5-1; J gene: TRBJ2-7; D gene: TRBD1; CDR3 protein: CASSPGQGPSYEQYF; CDR3 DNA: TGCGCCAGCAGCCCGGGACAGGGTCCCTCCTACGAGCAGTACTTC
clone size: NA; CDR3 length: 17; V gene: TRBV4-1; J gene: TRBJ2-1; D gene: TRBD2; CDR3 protein: CASSQQLRTSGRNEQFF; CDR3 DNA: TGCGCCAGCAGCCAACAACTTAGGACTAGCGGGAGAAATGAGCAGTTCTTC
clone size: NA; CDR3 length: 13; V gene: TRBV9; J gene: TRBJ1-2; D gene: TRBD1; CDR3 protein: CASSGQGDYGYTF; CDR3 DNA: TGTGCCAGCAGCGGACAGGGCGACTATGGCTACACCTTC
clone size: once; CDR3 length: 16; V gene: TRBV10-3; J gene: TRBJ2-7; D gene: NA; CDR3 protein: CAISESLAASSYEQYF; CDR3 DNA: TGTGCCATCAGTGAGTCTCTGGCTGCCAGCTCCTACGAGCAGTACTTC
clone size: few; CDR3 length: 13; V gene: TRBV15; J gene: TRBJ1-1; D gene: TRBD1; CDR3 protein: CATSRDGGQEAFF; CDR3 DNA: TGTGCCACCAGCAGAGATGGGGGACAGGAAGCTTTCTTT
clone size: NA; CDR3 length: 16; V gene: TRBV13; J gene: TRBJ1-2; D gene: NA; CDR3 protein: CASSPRGLHISYGYTF; CDR3 DNA: TGTGCCAGCAGTCCCCGGGGGCTTCATATATCGTATGGCTACACCTTC
clone size: NA; CDR3 length: 17; V gene: TRBV11-2; J gene: TRBJ1-1; D gene: NA; CDR3 protein: CASSPRDRGPRDTEAFF; CDR3 DNA: TGTGCCAGCAGCCCTAGGGACCGGGGGCCGCGGGACACTGAAGCTTTCTTT
clone size: NA; CDR3 length: 12; V gene: TRBV7-9; J gene: TRBJ2-1; D gene: NA; CDR3 protein: CASSLRDYEQFF; CDR3 DNA: TGTGCCAGCAGCTTAAGGGACTATGAGCAGTTCTTC
clone size: NA; CDR3 length: 14; V gene: TRBV5-1; J gene: TRBJ2-7; D gene: NA; CDR3 protein: CASSLLGENIEQYF; CDR3 DNA: TGCGCCAGCAGCTTGCTAGGGGAGAATATCGAGCAGTACTTC
clone size: NA; CDR3 length: 11; V gene: TRBV19; J gene: TRBJ2-7; D gene: NA; CDR3 protein: CASSIGYEQYF; CDR3 DNA: TGTGCCAGTAGCATTGGGTACGAGCAGTACTTC
clone size: NA; CDR3 length: 11; V gene: TRBV20-1; J gene: TRBJ1-2; D gene: NA; CDR3 protein: CSAFSVYGYTF; CDR3 DNA: TGCAGTGCCTTTTCAGTCTATGGCTACACCTTC
clone size: NA; CDR3 length: 19; V gene: TRBV5-1; J gene: TRBJ2-2; D gene: NA; CDR3 protein: CASSWDTGTGIGITGELFF; CDR3 DNA: TGCGCCAGCAGCTGGGACACCGGGACGGGAATAGGAATCACCGGGGAGCTGTTTTTT
clone size: NA; CDR3 length: 15; V gene: TRBV7-9; J gene: TRBJ2-7; D gene: TRBD1; CDR3 protein: CASSHGPTGYDEQYF; CDR3 DNA: TGTGCCAGCAGCCACGGACCGACAGGGTATGACGAGCAGTACTTC
clone size: NA; CDR3 length: 12; V gene: TRBV6-5; J gene: TRBJ2-2; D gene: TRBD2; CDR3 protein: CASTSASGELFF; CDR3 DNA: TGTGCCAGTACTAGCGCCTCCGGGGAGCTGTTTTTT
clone size: once; CDR3 length: 15; V gene: TRBV7-2; J gene: TRBJ1-5; D gene: NA; CDR3 protein: CASSLVSGAYQPQHF; CDR3 DNA: TGTGCCAGCAGCTTAGTATCAGGGGCTTATCAGCCCCAGCATTTT
clone size: once; CDR3 length: 11; V gene: TRBV12-5; J gene: TRBJ2-1; D gene: NA; CDR3 protein: CASGSFNEQFF; CDR3 DNA: TGTGCTAGTGGTTCCTTTAATGAGCAGTTCTTC
clone size: NA; CDR3 length: 14; V gene: TRBV4-3; J gene: TRBJ1-2; D gene: NA; CDR3 protein: CASSQDSRDYGYTF; CDR3 DNA: TGCGCCAGCAGCCAAGATAGCAGGGACTATGGCTACACCTTC
clone size: NA; CDR3 length: 20; V gene: TRBV9; J gene: TRBJ2-2; D gene: TRBD2; CDR3 protein: CASSVPGVLAEHPNTGELFF; CDR3 DNA: TGTGCCAGCAGCGTTCCCGGTGTACTAGCGGAACACCCGAACACCGGGGAGCTGTTTTTT
clone size: NA; CDR3 length: 13; V gene: TRBV6-6; J gene: TRBJ1-1; D gene: NA; CDR3 protein: CASSPLPRTEAFF; CDR3 DNA: TGTGCCAGCAGTCCCCTTCCCCGGACAGAAGCTTTCTTT
clone size: NA; CDR3 length: 16; V gene: TRBV7-9; J gene: TRBJ2-1; D gene: TRBD2; CDR3 protein: CASSPQTSGSLNEQFF; CDR3 DNA: TGTGCCAGCAGCCCTCAGACTAGCGGGAGTTTAAATGAGCAGTTCTTC
clone size: once; CDR3 length: 14; V gene: TRBV4-1; J gene: TRBJ2-7; D gene: NA; CDR3 protein: CASSHRLGSYEQYF; CDR3 DNA: TGCGCCAGCAGCCATAGACTGGGGTCCTACGAGCAGTACTTC